This T cell receptor (beta chain) was sequenced in a study of T cell responses to AZD1222 COVID-19 vaccine. Trimming pared 5 bases from V and 7 bases from J, leaving 15 bases between. CDR3 size: 14 residues. CDR1 SGHTA and CDR2 FQGNSA come from the germline V gene. Data came from immunoSEQ multiplex PCR; TCRdb stores just in-frame clones and leaves some out. The sample has 100,000 or so clones; about four fifths are singletons. The receptor was derived from an adult in good health. Sequenced here: peripheral blood, sampled on day 0 of AZD1222 vaccination. This chain uses TRBV7-2 with TRBJ1-5, with a possible D match to TRBD1 (5 bases). Here the CDR3 reads CASSTLGQGQPQHF. CDR3 DNA sequence: TGTGCCAGCAGCACTTTAGGGCAGGGACAGCCCCAGCATTTT.